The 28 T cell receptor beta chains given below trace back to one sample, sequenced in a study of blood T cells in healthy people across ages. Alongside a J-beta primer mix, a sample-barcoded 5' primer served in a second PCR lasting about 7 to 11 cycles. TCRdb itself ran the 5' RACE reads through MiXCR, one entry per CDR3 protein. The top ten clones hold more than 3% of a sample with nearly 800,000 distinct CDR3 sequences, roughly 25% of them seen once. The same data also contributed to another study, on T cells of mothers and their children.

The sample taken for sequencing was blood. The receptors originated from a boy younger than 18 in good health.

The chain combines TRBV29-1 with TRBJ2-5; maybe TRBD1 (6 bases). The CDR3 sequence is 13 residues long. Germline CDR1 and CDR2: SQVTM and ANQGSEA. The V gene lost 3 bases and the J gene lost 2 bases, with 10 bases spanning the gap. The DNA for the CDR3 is TGCAGCGTTGATCTGGGACAACAAGAGACCCAGTACTTC. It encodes CSVDLGQQETQYF.

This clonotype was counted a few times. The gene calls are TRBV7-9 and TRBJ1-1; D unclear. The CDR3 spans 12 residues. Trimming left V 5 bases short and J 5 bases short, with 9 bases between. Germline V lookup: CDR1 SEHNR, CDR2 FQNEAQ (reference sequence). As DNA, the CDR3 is TGTGCCAGCAGCGGTCCGGGGACTGAAGCTTTCTTT. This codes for CASSGPGTEAFF.

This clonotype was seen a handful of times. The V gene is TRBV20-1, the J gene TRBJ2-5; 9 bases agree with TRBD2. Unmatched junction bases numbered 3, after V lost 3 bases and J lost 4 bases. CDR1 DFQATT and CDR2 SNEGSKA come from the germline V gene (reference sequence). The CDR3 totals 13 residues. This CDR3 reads CSARAGGGETQYF. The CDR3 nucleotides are TGCAGTGCTAGGGCGGGAGGGGGAGAGACCCAGTACTTC.

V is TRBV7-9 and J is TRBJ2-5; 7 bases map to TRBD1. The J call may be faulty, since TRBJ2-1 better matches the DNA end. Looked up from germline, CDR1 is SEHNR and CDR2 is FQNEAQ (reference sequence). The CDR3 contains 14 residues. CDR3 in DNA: TGTGCCAGCTGGGAAACCGGGACAGCCTTCGAGCAGTTCTTC. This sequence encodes CASWETGTAFEQFF.

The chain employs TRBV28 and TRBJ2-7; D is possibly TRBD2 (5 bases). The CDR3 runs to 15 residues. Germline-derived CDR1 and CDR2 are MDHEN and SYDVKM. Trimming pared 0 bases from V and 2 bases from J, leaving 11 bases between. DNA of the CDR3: TGTGCCAGCAGTTTATGGCTTAGCGTGGCCTACGAGCAGTACTTC. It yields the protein CASSLWLSVAYEQYF.

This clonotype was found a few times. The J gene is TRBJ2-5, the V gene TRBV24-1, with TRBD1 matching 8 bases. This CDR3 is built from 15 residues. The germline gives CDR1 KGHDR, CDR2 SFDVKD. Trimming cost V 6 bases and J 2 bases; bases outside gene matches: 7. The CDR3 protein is CATSTPGTGQETQYF. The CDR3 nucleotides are TGTGCCACCAGTACCCCCGGGACAGGACAAGAGACCCAGTACTTC.

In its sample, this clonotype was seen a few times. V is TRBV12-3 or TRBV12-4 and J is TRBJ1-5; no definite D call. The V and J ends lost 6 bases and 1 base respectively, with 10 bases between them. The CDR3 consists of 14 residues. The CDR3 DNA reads TGTGCCAGCAGACACGGGGAAAGCAATCAGCCCCAGCATTTT. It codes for CASRHGESNQPQHF.

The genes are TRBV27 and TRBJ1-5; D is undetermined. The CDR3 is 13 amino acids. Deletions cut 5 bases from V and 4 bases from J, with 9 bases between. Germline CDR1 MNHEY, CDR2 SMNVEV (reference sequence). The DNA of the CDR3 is TGTGCCAGCAGTCCCCAGACTAATCAGCCCCAGCATTTT. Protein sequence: CASSPQTNQPQHF.

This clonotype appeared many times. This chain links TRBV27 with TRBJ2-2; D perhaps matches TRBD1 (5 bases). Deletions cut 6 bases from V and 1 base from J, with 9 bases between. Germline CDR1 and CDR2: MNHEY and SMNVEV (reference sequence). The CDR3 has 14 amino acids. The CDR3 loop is CASSPRGNTGELFF. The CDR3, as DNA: TGTGCCAGCAGCCCTAGGGGGAACACCGGGGAGCTGTTTTTT.

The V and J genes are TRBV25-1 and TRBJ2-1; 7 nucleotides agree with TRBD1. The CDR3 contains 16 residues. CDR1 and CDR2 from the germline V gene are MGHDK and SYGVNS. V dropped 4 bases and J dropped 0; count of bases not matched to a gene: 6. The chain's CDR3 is CASSATGKSSYNEQFF. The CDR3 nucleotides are TGTGCCAGCAGTGCGACAGGGAAAAGCTCCTACAATGAGCAGTTCTTC. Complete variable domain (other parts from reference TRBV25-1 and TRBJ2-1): EADIYQTPRYLVIGTGKKITLECSQTMGHDKMYWYQQDPGMELHLIHYSYGVNSTEKGDLSSESTVSRIRTEHFPLTLESARPSHTSQYLCASSATGKSSYNEQFFGPGTRLTVL.

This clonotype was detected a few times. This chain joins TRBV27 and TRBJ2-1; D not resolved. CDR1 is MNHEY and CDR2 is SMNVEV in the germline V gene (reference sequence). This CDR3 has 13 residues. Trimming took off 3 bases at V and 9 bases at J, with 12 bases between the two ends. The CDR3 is CASSLGVGFEQFF. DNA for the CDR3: TGTGCCAGCAGTTTGGGTGTAGGGTTTGAGCAGTTCTTC.

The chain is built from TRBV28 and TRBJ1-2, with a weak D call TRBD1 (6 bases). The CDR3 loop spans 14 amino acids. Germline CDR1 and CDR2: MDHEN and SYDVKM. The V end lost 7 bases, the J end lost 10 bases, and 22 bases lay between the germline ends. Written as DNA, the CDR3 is TGTGCCAGCACCCCAGGCGGGACACTCAATCACTACACCTTC. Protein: CASTPGGTLNHYTF.

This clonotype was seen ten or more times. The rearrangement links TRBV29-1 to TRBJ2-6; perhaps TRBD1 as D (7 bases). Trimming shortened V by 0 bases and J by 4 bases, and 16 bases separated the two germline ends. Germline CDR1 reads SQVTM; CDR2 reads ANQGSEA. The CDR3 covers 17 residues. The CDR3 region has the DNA TGCAGCGTTGAAGATCTCAGGGGGGCGCCGGGGGCCAACGTCCTGACTTTC. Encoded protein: CSVEDLRGAPGANVLTF.

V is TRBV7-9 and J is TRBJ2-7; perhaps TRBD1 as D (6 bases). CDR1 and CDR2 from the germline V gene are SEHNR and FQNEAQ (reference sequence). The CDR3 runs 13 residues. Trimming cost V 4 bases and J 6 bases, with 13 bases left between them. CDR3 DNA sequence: TGTGCCAGCAGCTATACAGGGTACGTCGAGCAGTACTTC. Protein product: CASSYTGYVEQYF. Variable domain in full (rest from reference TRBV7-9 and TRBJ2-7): DTGVSQNPRHKITKRGQNVTFRCDPISEHNRLYWYRQTLGQGPEFLTYFQNEAQLEKSRLLSDRFSAERPKGSFSTLEIQRTEQGDSAMYLCASSYTGYVEQYFGPGTRLTVT.

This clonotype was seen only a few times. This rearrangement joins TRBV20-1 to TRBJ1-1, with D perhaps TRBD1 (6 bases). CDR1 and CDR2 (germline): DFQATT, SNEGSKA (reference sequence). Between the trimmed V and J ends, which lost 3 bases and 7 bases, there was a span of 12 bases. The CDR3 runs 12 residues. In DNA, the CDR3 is TGCAGTGCTAGTCCAGGACAGAGTGAAGCTTTCTTT. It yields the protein CSASPGQSEAFF.

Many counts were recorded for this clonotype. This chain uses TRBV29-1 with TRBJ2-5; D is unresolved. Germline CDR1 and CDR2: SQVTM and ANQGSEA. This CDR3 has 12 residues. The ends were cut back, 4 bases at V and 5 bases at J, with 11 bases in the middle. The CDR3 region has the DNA TGCAGCGTTGGGTTGGGTAGGGAGACCCAGTACTTC. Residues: CSVGLGRETQYF.

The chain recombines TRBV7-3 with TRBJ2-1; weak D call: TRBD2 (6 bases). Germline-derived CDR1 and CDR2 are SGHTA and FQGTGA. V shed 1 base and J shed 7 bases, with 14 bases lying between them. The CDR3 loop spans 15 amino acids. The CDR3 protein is CASSLIGGATNEQFF. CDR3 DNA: TGTGCCAGCAGCTTAATCGGCGGGGCTACGAATGAGCAGTTCTTC.

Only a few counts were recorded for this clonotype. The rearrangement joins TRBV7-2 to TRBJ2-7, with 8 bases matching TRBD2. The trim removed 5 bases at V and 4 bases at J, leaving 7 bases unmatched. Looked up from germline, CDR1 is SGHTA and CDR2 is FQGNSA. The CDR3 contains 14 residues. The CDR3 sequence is CASSPAGTRYEQYF. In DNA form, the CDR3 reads TGTGCCAGCAGCCCAGCGGGGACTAGGTACGAGCAGTACTTC.

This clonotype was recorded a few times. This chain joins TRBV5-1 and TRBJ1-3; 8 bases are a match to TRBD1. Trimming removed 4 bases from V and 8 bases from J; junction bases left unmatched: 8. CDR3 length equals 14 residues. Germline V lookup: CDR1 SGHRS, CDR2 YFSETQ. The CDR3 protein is CASSLGQGSDTIYF. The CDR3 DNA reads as TGCGCCAGCAGCCTAGGACAGGGAAGTGACACCATATATTTT.

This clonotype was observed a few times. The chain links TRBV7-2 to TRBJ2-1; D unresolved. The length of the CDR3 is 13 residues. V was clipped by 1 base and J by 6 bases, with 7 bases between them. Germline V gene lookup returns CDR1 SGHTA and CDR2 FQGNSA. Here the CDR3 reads CASSLGWANEQFF. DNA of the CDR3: TGTGCCAGCAGCTTAGGGTGGGCCAATGAGCAGTTCTTC.

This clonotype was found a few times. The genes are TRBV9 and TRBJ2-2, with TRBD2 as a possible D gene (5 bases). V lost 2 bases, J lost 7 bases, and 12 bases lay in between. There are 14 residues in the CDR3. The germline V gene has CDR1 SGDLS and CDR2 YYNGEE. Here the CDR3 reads CASSVSGNGGELFF. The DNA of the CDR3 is TGTGCCAGCAGCGTCTCCGGGAATGGCGGGGAGCTGTTTTTT.

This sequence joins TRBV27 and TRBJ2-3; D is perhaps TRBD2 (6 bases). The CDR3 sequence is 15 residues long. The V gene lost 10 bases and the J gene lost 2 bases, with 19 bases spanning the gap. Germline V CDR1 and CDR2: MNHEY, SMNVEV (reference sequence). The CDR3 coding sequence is TGTGCCATAGCCGGCGGGGCGTCTTTCACAGATACGCAGTATTTT. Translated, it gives CAIAGGASFTDTQYF.

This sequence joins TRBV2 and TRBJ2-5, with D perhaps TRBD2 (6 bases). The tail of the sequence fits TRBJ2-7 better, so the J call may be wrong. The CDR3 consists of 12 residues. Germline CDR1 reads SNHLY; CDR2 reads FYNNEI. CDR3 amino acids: CASMAGGHEQYF. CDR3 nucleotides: TGTGCCAGCATGGCAGGAGGGCACGAGCAGTACTTC.

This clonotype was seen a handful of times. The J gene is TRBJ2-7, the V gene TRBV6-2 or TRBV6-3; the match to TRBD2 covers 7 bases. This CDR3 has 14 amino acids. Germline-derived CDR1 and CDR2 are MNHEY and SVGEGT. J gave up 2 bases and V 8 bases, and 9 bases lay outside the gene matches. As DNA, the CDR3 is TGTGCCAGCGGATTGACTAGCAGCACCTACGAGCAGTACTTC. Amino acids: CASGLTSSTYEQYF.

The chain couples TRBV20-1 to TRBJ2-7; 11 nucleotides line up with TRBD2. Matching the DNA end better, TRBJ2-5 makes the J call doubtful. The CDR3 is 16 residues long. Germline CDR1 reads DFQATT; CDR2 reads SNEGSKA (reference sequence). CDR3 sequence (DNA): TGCAGTGCGATAGACAGACTAGCGGGGAAGCAAGAGACCCAGTACTTC. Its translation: CSAIDRLAGKQETQYF.

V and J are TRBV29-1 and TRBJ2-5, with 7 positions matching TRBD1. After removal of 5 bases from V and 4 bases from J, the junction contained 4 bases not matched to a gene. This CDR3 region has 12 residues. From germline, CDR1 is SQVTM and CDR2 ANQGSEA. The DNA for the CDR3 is TGCAGCGTTCGACAGGGCGCAGAGACCCAGTACTTC. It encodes CSVRQGAETQYF.

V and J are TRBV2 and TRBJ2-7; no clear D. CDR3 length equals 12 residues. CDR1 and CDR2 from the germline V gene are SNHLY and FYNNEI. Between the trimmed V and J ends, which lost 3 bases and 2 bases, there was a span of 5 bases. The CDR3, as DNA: TGTGCCAGCAGTGATACGGCCTACGAGCAGTACTTC. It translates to CASSDTAYEQYF.

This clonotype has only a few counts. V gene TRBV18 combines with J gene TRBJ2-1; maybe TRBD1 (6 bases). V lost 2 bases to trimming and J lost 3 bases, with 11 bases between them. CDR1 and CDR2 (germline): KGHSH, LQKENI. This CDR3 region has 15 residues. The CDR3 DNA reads TGTGCCAGCTCACCAATGGGGGCAGACTACAATGAGCAGTTCTTC. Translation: CASSPMGADYNEQFF.